These T cell receptor beta chains were read from a single sample in a study of cytomegalovirus exposure and HLA in healthy donors. Profiling relied on immunoSEQ multiplex PCR, and the TCRdb table lists in-frame clones only, not all of them. The sample shows around 170,000 clones, around 80% of them seen only once. The sample was PBMCs. Receptors were obtained from a woman in her forties or fifties in good health and CMV-seropositive. The conserved cysteine and the conserved F or W are not part of the CDR3 here.

j_call | v_call | cdr3_aa
TRBJ2-7 | TRBV5-1 | ASSLAGGWGQY
TRBJ2-1 | TRBV13 | ASSAAGTSGGNEQF
TRBJ2-5 | TRBV18 | ASSPPGQVQETQY
TRBJ2-1 | TRBV7-8 | ASSTPAAGSYNEQF
TRBJ2-6 | TRBV9 | ASSVGVGSSSGANVLT
TRBJ2-2 | TRBV7-6 | ASSSFSGGNTGELF
TRBJ1-5 | TRBV6-5 | ASRGGQGTGPQH
TRBJ2-7 | TRBV5-1 | ASSLEAGEQY
TRBJ1-1 | TRBV7-9 | ASSLGVGGLKNTEAF
TRBJ2-1 | TRBV30 | AWSVLQGRGSYNEQF
TRBJ1-2 | TRBV10-3 | AISMDREDYGYT
TRBJ2-5 | TRBV7-2 | ASSLTGTPGEETQY
TRBJ1-6 | TRBV6-6 | ASSYRTGDSPLH
TRBJ1-2 | TRBV28 | ASSTGAGYT
TRBJ1-1 | TRBV9 | ASSGPLGRDSNTEAF
TRBJ2-7 | TRBV27 | ASSFEDRGLHEQY
TRBJ1-3 | TRBV5-1 | ASSLDGQGAYSGNTIY
TRBJ2-1 | TRBV11-2 | ASSLGAGGEQF
TRBJ2-7 | TRBV25-1 | ASRQGVRYEQY
TRBJ2-5 | TRBV2 | ASSYTGGLETQY
TRBJ1-2 | TRBV6-5 | ASSKGQGAVGYT
TRBJ1-5 | TRBV2 | ASSEALSGGGRISNQH
TRBJ2-6 | TRBV28 | ASSLRTGTWAGANVLT
TRBJ1-1 | TRBV5-1 | ASSLGRSGHTEAF
TRBJ2-5 | TRBV15 | ATSRDEGDWGREFETQY
TRBJ2-3 | TRBV7-6 | ASSETGFSTDTQY
TRBJ1-2 | TRBV15 | ATSRDLSANYGYT
TRBJ2-7 | TRBV7-9 | ASSLGAGVGEEQY
TRBJ1-1 | TRBV10-3 | AISPTRDTEAF
TRBJ1-1 | TRBV28 | ASSSPGFPRCAF
- | TRBV6-5 | ASSYSTGTGAYEQY
TRBJ2-1 | TRBV6-4 | ASSDGSSGNEQF
TRBJ2-3 | TRBV5-1 | ASSIDGQGSTDTQY
TRBJ1-1 | TRBV27 | ASRPGTFMNTEAF
TRBJ1-5 | TRBV28 | ATDRSNQPQH
TRBJ1-1 | TRBV18 | ASSTSLQGAAEAF
TRBJ2-5 | TRBV28 | ASTVAGRAQY
TRBJ2-7 | TRBV27 | ASRAGNRGFYEQY
TRBJ1-1 | TRBV6-5 | ASSSTGFVDTEAF
TRBJ1-2 | TRBV11-3 | ASSLEYGGNYGYT
TRBJ1-5 | TRBV7-2 | ASRRDSNQPQH
TRBJ1-2 | TRBV27 | ASSLSGLGYGYT
TRBJ1-5 | TRBV5-5 | ASSLLVAGQPQH
TRBJ2-5 | TRBV5-6 | ASSLVGTGGTQY
TRBJ1-2 | TRBV25-1 | ASSESGRVDGYT
TRBJ1-1 | TRBV30 | AWSAAGTAYTEAF
TRBJ2-1 | TRBV13 | ASSYHGAEQF
TRBJ2-4 | TRBV6-1 | ASLPRQGIQY
TRBJ2-3 | TRBV4-3 | ASSQGGDRVTDTQY
TRBJ2-5 | TRBV5-4 | ASSFPGDRAQETQY
TRBJ2-5 | TRBV29-1 | SVRRDLGETQY
TRBJ1-2 | TRBV11-2 | ASSLGVGRGRGYT
TRBJ2-7 | TRBV9 | ASSASSGYEQY
TRBJ1-5 | TRBV28 | ASSLLPGQPRNQPQH
TRBJ1-1 | TRBV5-1 | ASSLKGTGDTEAF
TRBJ1-2 | TRBV28 | ASSSQQTGRHGYT
TRBJ1-1 | TRBV7-2 | ASSLWGGSTEAF